This record covers a single T cell receptor (beta chain). Antigen unknown. This record belongs to a study of chemoradiotherapy in HPV16-positive cancers. Study-wide points: For HPV16-positive patients, expanding HPV-responsive T cells associated with longer recurrence-free survival. Candidate HPV-specific clones and E7-related TCR motifs grew in tumor during treatment.

The germline CDR1 and CDR2 sequences are SGDLS and YYNGEE. This CDR3 has 14 residues. V was clipped by 4 bases and J by 0 bases, with 10 bases between them. The assay was immunoSEQ multiplex PCR, and TCRdb's table has in-frame clones only and misses some. The table includes 8,500 to 14,000 clones, 91% detected once. The receptor was derived from a human donor with HPV-associated anogenital cancer. V gene TRBV9 combines with J gene TRBJ1-2; no reliable D call. The material was blood, obtained from a patient who underwent chemoradiotherapy. In DNA, the CDR3 is TGTGCCAGCAGCCGTTCGGGCCCTAACTATGGCTACACCTTC. It specifies CASSRSGPNYGYTF.